The clone carrying this T cell receptor beta chain has just a few counts. Its antigen is unidentified. This specimen comes from a study of T cell responses to AZD1222 COVID-19 vaccine. Findings and caveats of the study: Most donors were white British, females outnumbered males, and clonal diversity was possibly underestimated.

Method: immunoSEQ multiplex PCR; TCRdb's copy keeps in-frame clones and lacks some. This sample has 95,000 to 110,000 clones, with 92% found just once. The CDR3 is 13 residues long. The V gene end was trimmed by 3 bases and the J gene end by 6 bases; junction bases not matched to a gene: 4. Germline V gene lookup returns CDR1 SGHTA and CDR2 FQGNSA. V and J are TRBV7-2 and TRBJ1-2, with 7 nucleotides matching TRBD1. The sequencing here drew on peripheral blood, taken 28 days after the second AZD1222 dose. This clonotype originated in an adult who received the AZD1222 COVID-19 vaccine. In DNA form, the CDR3 reads TGTGCCAGCAGCTTCGGGACAGTGGATGGCTACACCTTC. As protein: CASSFGTVDGYTF.